Listed below are T cell receptor beta chains from one sample, sequenced in a study of T cell repertoires in cytomegalovirus infection. One entry per CDR3 protein, called by TCRdb with MiXCR from the reads. The sample lists hundreds of thousands of distinct CDR3 sequences; roughly 10% were seen once. Material for sequencing was PBMCs. The receptors come from a human donor in good health (CMV status not recorded). Some clones in this sample may be carry-over from other donors' samples. CDR3s leave out the opening cysteine and the closing phenylalanine or tryptophan.

J | V | CDR3
TRBJ1-2 | TRBV5-5 | ASSLSATKDYGYT
TRBJ2-7 | TRBV12-3/TRBV12-4 | ASSLSGQGLEQY
TRBJ1-5 | TRBV2 | ASTRDRVVNQPQH
TRBJ1-5 | TRBV28 | ASSKSVAQPQH
TRBJ2-2 | TRBV5-1 | ASSTREYTGELF
TRBJ2-1 | TRBV29-1 | SAWRGGAYNEQF
TRBJ2-5 | TRBV12-3/TRBV12-4 | ASRRTSGMETQY
TRBJ2-3 | TRBV28 | ASSVAGTRVGTQY
TRBJ2-5 | TRBV6-5 | ASSRLPGTQY
TRBJ2-2 | TRBV25-1 | ASSDPGTPTGELF
TRBJ1-1 | TRBV7-9 | ASRKDRGEAF
TRBJ2-2 | TRBV20-1 | SARDLGLEFTGELF
TRBJ2-3 | TRBV2 | ASSAGHPTDTQY
TRBJ2-1 | TRBV27 | ASSLSVGLAGNNEQF
TRBJ2-5 | TRBV14 | ASSQLEGLGQETQY